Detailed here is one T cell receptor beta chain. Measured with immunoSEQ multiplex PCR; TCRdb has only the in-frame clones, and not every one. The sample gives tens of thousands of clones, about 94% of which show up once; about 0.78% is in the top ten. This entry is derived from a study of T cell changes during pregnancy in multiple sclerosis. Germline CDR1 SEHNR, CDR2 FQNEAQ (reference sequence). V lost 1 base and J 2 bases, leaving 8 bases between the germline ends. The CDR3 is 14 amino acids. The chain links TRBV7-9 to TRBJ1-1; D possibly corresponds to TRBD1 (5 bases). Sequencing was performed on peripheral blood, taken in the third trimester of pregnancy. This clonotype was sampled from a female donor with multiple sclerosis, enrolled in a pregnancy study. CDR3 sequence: CASSLEDSNTEAFF. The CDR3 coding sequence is TGTGCCAGCAGCTTAGAAGACAGTAACACTGAAGCTTTCTTT.